This T cell receptor (beta chain) was captured by sequencing in a study of shared clonotypes between healthy human individuals. About the study: The people who gave samples were a couple of women and a few men aged 18 to 49.

The CDR3 loop spans 15 amino acids. Germline assignment: CDR1 SGHTA and CDR2 FQGTGA. V was clipped by 3 bases and J by 6 bases; unmatched bases: 7. This clone showed up just a few times. The donor population consisted of healthy HIV-negative adults with no recent acute infections or vaccinations. CD4+ cell separation produced CD45RA+ naive and CD45RA-negative memory subsets. Sequencing was at deep level. Produced via immunoSEQ multiplex PCR; TCRdb's table is partial and in-frame only. The sample records around 1.1 million clones, 77% being singletons. The sample consisted of memory CD4+ T cells from PBMCs. Specified subset: CD45RA-negative fraction. The V and J genes are TRBV7-3 and TRBJ2-3; 9 bases agree with TRBD2. The clonotype originates from a man younger than 35 in good health. Some clones in this sample may be carry-over from other donors' samples. The CDR3 here is CASSFGGRAFDTQYF. The CDR3 DNA is TGTGCCAGCAGCTTCGGCGGGAGGGCCTTCGATACGCAGTATTTT.